The 25 T cell receptor beta chains below all came from one sample that was sequenced in a study of T-cell reconstitution after alpha-beta-depleted transplantation in children. Construction of the TCRbeta library involved unique molecular identifiers. TCRdb redid the calling of the PCR reads with MiXCR, one entry per CDR3 protein. The data show 180,000 or so distinct CDR3 sequences, with approximately 6% seen just once and under 5% held by the top ten. The sequencing used PBMCs, collected before TCRalphabeta/CD19-depleted stem cell transplant. The receptors were sampled from a girl under three years old with combined immunodeficiency, due to receive a stem cell transplant.

This chain uses TRBV10-3 with TRBJ2-1; tentatively, D is TRBD1 (6 bases). CDR1 is ENHRY and CDR2 is SYGVKD in the germline V gene. V dropped 4 bases and J dropped 6 bases, with 16 bases sitting between them. The CDR3 covers 15 residues. CDR3 protein: CAISGGGGPTNEQFF. The CDR3 DNA follows: TGTGCCATCAGTGGTGGGGGCGGCCCTACCAATGAGCAGTTCTTC.

This clonotype was found many times. The chain combines TRBV7-7 with TRBJ2-5; a weak D match, TRBD2 (6 bases). Germline V gene data show CDR1 as SSHAT and CDR2 as FNYEAQ (reference sequence). V lost 1 base and J 4 bases, leaving 10 bases between the germline ends. The CDR3 has 14 residues. This CDR3 reads CASSLGVSGETQYF. In DNA form, the CDR3 reads TGTGCCAGCAGCTTAGGGGTTAGCGGAGAGACCCAGTACTTC.

This clonotype was counted at least ten times. The chain joins TRBV7-9 to TRBJ2-5, with 9 bases that match TRBD1. Germline V gene data show CDR1 as SEHNR and CDR2 as FQNEAQ (reference sequence). V lost 4 bases to trimming and J lost 6 bases; unmatched junction nucleotides: 9. This CDR3 has 15 amino acids. The CDR3 nucleotides read TGTGCCAGCAGCTCGTACACAGGGGGCGCGCAGACCCAGTACTTC. Residues: CASSSYTGGAQTQYF.

This clonotype occurred many times. The chain recombines TRBV15 with TRBJ2-1; 13 bases agree with TRBD2. Germline assignment: CDR1 LNHNV and CDR2 YYDKDF (reference sequence). V shed 0 bases, J shed 0 bases, and the junction held 8 bases outside the gene matches. CDR3 length: 20 residues. The CDR3 sequence is CATSRDLGLAGVYSYNEQFF. Written as DNA, the CDR3 is TGTGCCACCAGCAGAGATCTCGGACTAGCGGGGGTTTACTCCTACAATGAGCAGTTCTTC. Variable domain in full (rest from reference TRBV15 and TRBJ2-1): DAMVIQNPRYQVTQFGKPVTLSCSQTLNHNVMYWYQQKSSQAPKLLFHYYDKDFNNEADTPDNFQSRRPNTSFCFLDIRSPGLGDTAMYLCATSRDLGLAGVYSYNEQFFGPGTRLTVL.

This clonotype turned up a few times. The chain recombines TRBV4-3 with TRBJ2-1; 11 nucleotides match TRBD1. The CDR3 has 17 amino acids. The junction had 8 bases not matched to a gene; V was cut back by 0 bases and J by 7 bases. Looked up from germline, CDR1 is LGHNA and CDR2 is YSLEER. The CDR3 nucleotides are TGCGCCAGCAGCCAAGATGATAGGGGGACAGGGGGGAATGAGCAGTTCTTC. Protein: CASSQDDRGTGGNEQFF.

This clonotype was observed a handful of times. The CDR3 loop is CASSQDLGAAPSLEQYF. Here the CDR3 DNA reads TGTGCCAGCAGCCAAGATCTAGGGGCGGCACCCTCCTTAGAGCAGTACTTC. The rearrangement uses TRBV4-2 and TRBJ2-7; weak D call: TRBD1 (5 bases). The CDR3 has 17 amino acids. CDR1 is LGHNA, CDR2 YNFKEQ, per germline. V was trimmed by 0 bases and J by 7 bases, leaving 22 bases between them.

This clonotype was observed many times. The V call is TRBV12-3 or TRBV12-4, the J call TRBJ2-2; D might be TRBD1 (6 bases). This CDR3 contains 15 residues. V dropped 5 bases and J dropped 6 bases, with 16 bases sitting between them. The CDR3 region is CASSLLGGRAGELFF. The CDR3 coding sequence is TGTGCCAGCAGTCTCCTTGGGGGCAGGGCCGGGGAGCTGTTTTTT.

This clonotype was seen ten or more times. The chain's CDR3 is CASRLAGDYEQYF. The DNA for the CDR3 is TGTGCCAGCAGACTAGCGGGGGATTACGAGCAGTACTTC. The V call is TRBV6-2 or TRBV6-3, the J call TRBJ2-7, with 11 bases aligning to TRBD2. Per the germline V gene, CDR1 is MNHEY and CDR2 is SVGEGT. V shed 6 bases, J shed 4 bases, and the junction held 2 bases outside the gene matches. The CDR3 loop spans 13 amino acids.

At least ten counts were recorded for this clonotype. This chain links TRBV28 with TRBJ2-1; 8 nucleotides line up with TRBD1. V lost 6 bases, J lost 6 bases, and 10 bases stayed unmatched. Germline V gives CDR1 MDHEN, CDR2 SYDVKM. This CDR3 has 15 residues. CDR3 coding DNA: TGTGCCAGCAGCGACCTCGGACAGGGAGGCAATGAGCAGTTCTTC. Amino acids: CASSDLGQGGNEQFF.

This clonotype has a count of ten or more. J is TRBJ2-3 and V is TRBV11-2, with D tentatively TRBD1 (5 bases). Trimming removed 0 bases at V and 4 bases at J, with 11 bases between. CDR1 is SGHAT, CDR2 FQNNGV, per germline. This CDR3 is built from 15 residues. CDR3 amino acids: CASSLDPGQPDTQYF. CDR3 sequence (DNA): TGTGCCAGCAGCTTAGATCCAGGACAACCAGATACGCAGTATTTT.

The table lists this clonotype with many counts. The J gene is TRBJ2-2, the V gene TRBV20-1; D is possibly TRBD1 or TRBD2 (5 bases each). The V end was cut by 1 base, the J end by 3 bases, with 12 bases between. Germline lookup yields CDR1 DFQATT and CDR2 SNEGSKA (reference sequence). The CDR3 contains 15 residues. The CDR3 loop reads CSARVWDGDTGELFF. DNA of the CDR3: TGCAGTGCTAGAGTATGGGACGGAGACACCGGGGAGCTGTTTTTT.

This chain uses TRBV3-1 with TRBJ2-1, with 11 bases lining up with TRBD2. This CDR3 has 18 residues. V trimming: 1 base; J trimming: 10 bases; junction bases outside the gene matches: 15. Germline CDR1 and CDR2: LGHDT and YNNKEL (reference sequence). The CDR3 sequence is CASSQVSGELAGVGEQFF. CDR3 coding DNA: TGTGCCAGCAGCCAAGTATCGGGGGAACTAGCGGGGGTGGGAGAGCAGTTCTTC.

In this sample, this clonotype turned up many times. The J gene is TRBJ2-1, the V gene TRBV6-1; tentative D call: TRBD2 (6 bases). CDR3 length equals 14 residues. The V end lost 6 bases, the J end lost 7 bases, and 16 bases lay between the germline ends. In germline, CDR1 is MNHNS, CDR2 SASEGT. The CDR3 loop is CASSPGGAWNEQFF. The CDR3 DNA follows: TGTGCCAGCAGCCCCGGGGGAGCTTGGAATGAGCAGTTCTTC.

Worth noting for this clonotype: Because the CDR3 is missing its conserved closing phenylalanine or tryptophan, this is likely a read error. This sequence joins TRBV4-3 and TRBJ1-1, with D perhaps TRBD1 (5 bases). Trimming stripped 3 bases from V and 1 base from J, with 9 bases between. The CDR3 totals 14 residues. In germline, CDR1 is LGHNA, CDR2 YSLEER. In DNA form, the CDR3 reads TGCGCCAGCAGCCAGGGACGGGCGAACACTGAAGCTTTCTAT. This codes for CASSQGRANTEAFY.

V usage is TRBV7-9 and J usage is TRBJ1-1; no clear D. Trimming shortened V by 3 bases and J by 2 bases, and 10 bases separated the two germline ends. From germline, CDR1 is SEHNR and CDR2 FQNEAQ (reference sequence). The CDR3 is made up of 14 amino acids. The CDR3 DNA reads as TGTGCCAGCAGCTTCCGCACAGCTAACACTGAAGCTTTCTTT. It translates to CASSFRTANTEAFF.

V usage is TRBV13 and J usage is TRBJ1-2; D is unresolved. CDR1 PRHDT and CDR2 FYEKMQ come from the germline V gene (reference sequence). The CDR3 is 14 amino acids. V was pared by 0 bases and J by 2 bases, with 7 bases between. The CDR3 loop reads CASSLGSMNYGYTF. DNA of the CDR3: TGTGCCAGCAGCTTAGGCAGTATGAACTATGGCTACACCTTC.

This clonotype was found many times. J is TRBJ2-2 and V is TRBV4-1; D is undetermined. V was trimmed by 0 bases and J by 5 bases, leaving 22 bases between them. The germline gives CDR1 MGHRA, CDR2 YSYEKL. The CDR3 is made up of 19 amino acids. CDR3 nucleotides: TGCGCCAGCAGCCAAGAAATTTACTCTCACTGGTTTTGGACCGGGGAGCTGTTTTTT. This encodes CASSQEIYSHWFWTGELFF.

The table lists this clonotype with many counts. The chain uses TRBV29-1 and TRBJ2-7, with a weak D call TRBD2 (6 bases). Per germline, CDR1 SQVTM and CDR2 ANQGSEA. V lost 4 bases and J lost 3, with 13 bases in between. The CDR3 has 13 amino acids. The CDR3 DNA reads as TGCAGCGTTGCCGGGGGAGAGGGCTACGAGCAGTACTTC. This encodes CSVAGGEGYEQYF.

At least ten counts were recorded for this clonotype. The CDR3 DNA reads TGTGCCAGCAGTTTACCCGGACTAGCGATTTCCTACAATGAGCAGTTCTTC. Translating gives CASSLPGLAISYNEQFF. The genes are TRBV12-3 or TRBV12-4 and TRBJ2-1; 9 nucleotides match TRBD2. There are 17 residues in the CDR3. V trimming: 2 bases; J trimming: 1 base; junction bases outside the gene matches: 6.

There are many counts of this clonotype. Here the CDR3 reads CASSQEAGLSSYNSPLHF. CDR3 DNA: TGTGCCAGCAGCCAAGAGGCGGGGTTAAGCTCCTATAATTCACCCCTCCACTTT. The chain is built from TRBV4-2 and TRBJ1-6; D remains unclear. Germline CDR1 reads LGHNA; CDR2 reads YNFKEQ. The germline V and J ends were trimmed by 0 bases and 0 bases, with 12 bases remaining between them. This CDR3 comprises 18 residues.

This clonotype was seen repeatedly, ten times or more. The chain couples TRBV5-1 to TRBJ2-3; 8 bases are shared with TRBD2. Germline V gives CDR1 SGHRS, CDR2 YFSETQ. The CDR3 covers 16 residues. With V trimmed by 6 bases and J by 2 bases, 11 bases remained unmatched. The CDR3 DNA reads as TGCGCCAGCAAGAATGGAGCGGGGGATCTCACAGATACGCAGTATTTT. Translated, it gives CASKNGAGDLTDTQYF.

This clonotype was detected a few times. The CDR3 sequence: CSALAGTTDTQYF. Written as DNA, the CDR3 is TGCAGCGCCCTGGCAGGAACCACAGATACGCAGTATTTT. The chain has TRBV29-1 and TRBJ2-3; D is unclear. Germline loops: CDR1 SQVTM, CDR2 ANQGSEA. The CDR3 has 13 amino acids. Trimming pared 7 bases from V and 2 bases from J, leaving 13 bases between.

This clonotype has more than one count but fewer than ten. The CDR3 protein is CASSYRGGVNTGELFF. CDR3 in DNA: TGTGCCAGCAGTTACAGGGGCGGGGTGAACACCGGGGAGCTGTTTTTT. The chain has TRBV6-5 and TRBJ2-2; the D gene is possibly TRBD2 (6 bases). V shed 2 bases and J shed 1 base, with 11 bases lying between them. The CDR3 length is 16 residues. The germline gives CDR1 MNHEY, CDR2 SVGAGI.

This clonotype was counted ten times or more. The chain employs TRBV7-2 and TRBJ1-5, with D tentatively TRBD1 (5 bases). The CDR3 is made up of 13 amino acids. V was cut by 1 base and J by 4 bases, with 5 bases left in between. Germline values: CDR1 SGHTA, CDR2 FQGNSA. CDR3 region: CASSLGTNQPQHF. Here the CDR3 DNA reads TGTGCCAGCAGCTTAGGGACAAATCAGCCCCAGCATTTT.

This clonotype was counted ten times or more. The CDR3 nucleotides are TGTGCCAGCAGTCGCAATAGGGACCAGCCCCAGCATTTT. This codes for CASSRNRDQPQHF. The chain has TRBV7-6 and TRBJ1-5; D possibly corresponds to TRBD1 (5 bases). Germline CDR1 SGHVS, CDR2 FNYEAQ. This CDR3 has 13 amino acids. Trimming shortened V by 6 bases and J by 7 bases, and 13 bases separated the two germline ends.